These T cell receptor beta chains were read from a single sample in a study of monozygotic twins with inflammatory bowel disease. TCRdb reprocessed the 5' RACE reads and keeps a single row for each CDR3 protein, giving no DNA. The sample has some 400,000 distinct CDR3 sequences. Input material: blood. The source is a human donor with ulcerative colitis or Crohn's disease, or a healthy co-twin of an affected twin (not recorded which). Each CDR3 is given with its conserved first and last residue.

v_call,j_call,cdr3_aa
TRBV5-1,TRBJ1-2,CASSGDGTYGYTF
TRBV30,TRBJ2-5,CASSAAVPPRDQYF
TRBV18,TRBJ1-2,CASSPTQERGYTF
TRBV2,TRBJ2-1,CASSWAGNNEQFF
TRBV5-1,TRBJ2-4,CASSLGGVAKNIQYF
TRBV9,TRBJ2-7,CASSTWTSLHEQYF
TRBV7-2,TRBJ2-3,CASSTDRALTDTQYF
TRBV6-6,TRBJ1-1,CASSPTRGEAFF
TRBV25-1,TRBJ2-1,CASSDRGYNEQFF
TRBV7-2,TRBJ2-5,CASSVQGSRETQYF
TRBV7-3,TRBJ2-5,CASSSWAGETQYF
TRBV3-1,TRBJ2-5,CASSQAKEGLRGSRKKETQYF
TRBV5-8,TRBJ2-7,CASSYRGRYEQYF
TRBV28,TRBJ2-7,CASGLQGNVYEQYF
TRBV5-6,TRBJ2-2,CASSLAGGQGLDGELFF
TRBV28,TRBJ2-5,CASTKGLAAETQYF